This T cell receptor (beta chain) is drawn from a study of control samples from healthy donors and cancer patients. Clones were sequenced by immunoSEQ multiplex PCR, and TCRdb holds only the in-frame ones, with some missing. The sample lists 51,000 or so clones, about 80% occurring once. Trimming shortened V by 0 bases and J by 5 bases, and 10 bases separated the two germline ends. The V gene's germline CDR1 is GTSNPN and CDR2 SVGIG (reference sequence). The CDR3 totals 13 residues. This sequence was found in a man in his sixties or seventies in good health. V gene TRBV30 combines with J gene TRBJ1-1; D is unclear. Material: blood. In DNA form, the CDR3 reads TGTGCCTGGAGTGTAGGGCATGGGACTGAAGCTTTCTTT. Protein: CAWSVGHGTEAFF.